This paragraph reports one TCR beta chain. Its target is unknown. One entry per CDR3 protein results from TCRdb running MiXCR on the reads. The repertoire consists of roughly 700,000 distinct CDR3 sequences, with around a third occurring once and the leading ten covering over 15%. CDR3 length equals 15 residues. The ends lost 3 bases at V and 2 bases at J; junction bases unmatched: 4. Germline CDR1 DFQATT, CDR2 SNEGSKA (reference sequence). This record belongs to a study of T cell repertoires in cytomegalovirus infection. The sequences come from cultured PBMCs, collected from culture after CMV antigen stimulation. The TCR sequence derives from a human donor in good health (CMV status not recorded). Some clones in this sample may be carry-over from other donors' samples. This rearrangement joins TRBV20-1 to TRBJ2-1; TRBD2 matches at 10 bases. In nucleotides, the CDR3 is TGCAGTGCTAGGCATCTAGCGGGGGCCTACAATGAGCAGTTCTTC. It codes for CSARHLAGAYNEQFF.